This T cell receptor (beta chain) was recorded in a study of breast tumors, draining lymph nodes, adjacent tissues. Ten or more counts support this clonotype. TCRdb ran MiXCR on the multiplex PCR reads and lists one entry per CDR3 protein. The table lists 270,000 or so distinct CDR3 sequences, 30% to 35% of them singletons. V lost 4 bases and J lost 6; bases outside the gene matches: 11. CDR3 size: 15 residues. CDR1 and CDR2 from the germline V gene are SGHDT and YYEEEE. Samples came from axillary lymph nodes draining the breast cancer. The chain links TRBV5-6 to TRBJ2-3, with 7 positions matching TRBD1. The receptor's source is a female donor with breast cancer. Some clones in this sample may be carry-over from other donors' samples. Sequences were obtained from axillary lymph node tissue. CDR3 coding DNA: TGTGCCAGCAGCCCCGACAGGGTGAGGGTTGATACGCAGTATTTT. This codes for CASSPDRVRVDTQYF.